The clone carrying this TCR beta chain was counted a few times. Its matching antigen is unknown. Amplification of TCR beta CDR3 regions was performed using RNA transcripts as template. The primer set for the first-round RT-PCR of the TCR CDR3 was HTBI. TCRdb fed the multiplex PCR reads into MiXCR, producing one record per CDR3 protein. Here the sample spans roughly 500,000 distinct CDR3 sequences, 40% to 55% being singletons. The data are from a study of T cells in Graves' hyperthyroidism and ophthalmopathy. Exclusion of a patient resulted from uncontrolled infection, other autoimmune disease, pregnancy or lactation. Broader study findings: The blood repertoire included most of the expanded thyroid clonotypes above 0.001. The authors' 13 V-J model separated ophthalmopathy from stable hyperthyroidism. A median 6.5 months before onset, the model predicted ophthalmopathy.

Germline V gene sequence: CDR1 MDHEN, CDR2 SYDVKM. The junction had 6 bases not matched to a gene; V was cut back by 8 bases and J by 2 bases. The CDR3 has 13 amino acids. Sequencing was performed on peripheral blood or thyroid tissue (not recorded which). The chain combines TRBV28 with TRBJ2-7; 7 bases map to TRBD2. The origin of this receptor is an adult woman with Graves' disease, either hyperthyroidism or ophthalmopathy (not recorded which). In nucleotides, the CDR3 is TGTGCCAGCTCCAGGAGCGGGACCTACGAGCAGTACTTC. Translating it yields CASSRSGTYEQYF.